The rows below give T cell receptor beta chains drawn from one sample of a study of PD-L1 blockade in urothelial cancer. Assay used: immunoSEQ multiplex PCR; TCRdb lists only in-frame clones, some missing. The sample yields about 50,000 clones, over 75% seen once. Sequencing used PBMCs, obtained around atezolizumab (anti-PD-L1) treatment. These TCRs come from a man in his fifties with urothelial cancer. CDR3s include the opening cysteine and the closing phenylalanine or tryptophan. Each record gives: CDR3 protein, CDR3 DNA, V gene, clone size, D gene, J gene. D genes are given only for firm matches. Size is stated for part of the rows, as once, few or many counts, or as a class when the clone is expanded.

CASGPPQLF | TGTGCCAGCGGGCCCCCCCAACTCTTT | TRBV11-2 | . | . | TRBJ1-1
CASSPLASNEQFF | TGCGCCAGCAGTCCACTAGCGAGCAATGAGCAGTTCTTC | TRBV10-1 | . | TRBD2 | TRBJ2-1
CSVSQGSYGYTF | TGCAGCGTTAGCCAGGGCTCCTATGGCTACACCTTC | TRBV29-1 | . | . | TRBJ1-2
CASSDTGGNEKLFF | TGTGCCAGCAGCGACACAGGGGGAAATGAAAAACTGTTTTTT | TRBV2 | . | TRBD1 | TRBJ1-4
CASSSLAPSEQYF | TGTGCCAGCAGCTCATTAGCCCCCAGCGAGCAGTACTTC | TRBV7-2 | . | . | TRBJ2-7
CASSPSTIAEQANYGYTF | TGTGCCAGCAGCCCCTCGACCATCGCGGAACAGGCAAACTATGGCTACACCTTC | TRBV9 | . | . | TRBJ1-2
CASSVGTGDRTDTQYF | TGTGCCAGCAGCGTAGGTACGGGAGACCGCACAGATACGCAGTATTTT | TRBV9 | . | . | TRBJ2-3
CSVGGGRELFF | TGCAGCGTTGGGGGGGGGCGAGAGCTGTTTTTT | TRBV29-1 | . | . | TRBJ2-2
CAWSSVVWGGTDTQYF | TGTGCCTGGTCCTCTGTCGTCTGGGGGGGCACAGATACGCAGTATTTT | TRBV30 | . | . | TRBJ2-3
CSASPGGSYEQYF | TGCAGCGCCTCTCCAGGGGGCTCGTACGAGCAGTACTTC | TRBV29-1 | once | TRBD1 | TRBJ2-7
CASSDGLAGYNEQFF | TGTGCCAGCAGTGACGGACTAGCGGGGTACAATGAGCAGTTCTTC | TRBV6-1 | . | TRBD2 | TRBJ2-1
CASQTGTYEQYF | TGTGCCAGCCAGACAGGGACCTACGAGCAGTACTTC | TRBV2 | . | TRBD1 | TRBJ2-7
CASSIGVRSYGYTF | TGTGCCAGTAGTATAGGGGTGCGGTCTTATGGCTACACCTTC | TRBV19 | . | . | TRBJ1-2
CASSLRTSGGETQYF | TGTGCCAGCAGTCTCCGGACTAGCGGAGGGGAGACCCAGTACTTC | TRBV27 | . | TRBD2 | TRBJ2-5
CASGEGQLSSYEQYF | TGTGCCAGCGGAGAGGGACAGTTGAGCTCCTACGAGCAGTACTTC | TRBV6-5 | once | TRBD1 | TRBJ2-7
CASVNSGSTDTQYF | TGTGCTAGTGTCAATAGCGGGAGCACAGATACGCAGTATTTT | TRBV12-5 | . | TRBD2 | TRBJ2-3
CASSEIGEGGKTQYF | TGTGCCAGCAGTGAGATTGGAGAGGGGGGGAAGACCCAGTACTTC | TRBV25-1 | . | . | TRBJ2-5
CSVPVPNRGRAYNEQFF | TGCAGCGTTCCCGTCCCCAACAGGGGGCGCGCCTACAATGAGCAGTTCTTC | TRBV29-1 | once | TRBD1 | TRBJ2-1
CASSFFSTGSNEKLFF | TGTGCCAGCAGTTTTTTCTCGACAGGATCTAATGAAAAACTGTTTTTT | TRBV28 | . | . | TRBJ1-4
CASKGQTNTGELFF | TGTGCCAGCAAGGGACAAACGAACACCGGGGAGCTGTTTTTT | TRBV2 | . | . | TRBJ2-2
CASSLGLANTGELFF | TGCGCCAGCAGCTTGGGACTAGCAAACACCGGGGAGCTGTTTTTT | TRBV5-1 | . | TRBD2 | TRBJ2-2
CASRFAYRDRGRYEQYF | TGTGCCAGCAGGTTCGCCTACCGGGACAGGGGAAGGTACGAGCAGTACTTC | TRBV28 | . | TRBD1 | TRBJ2-7
CAWSPWGGGTDTQYF | TGTGCCTGGAGTCCCTGGGGCGGAGGCACAGATACGCAGTATTTT | TRBV30 | . | . | TRBJ2-3